These 2 T cell receptor beta chains were sequenced from one sample in a study of cytomegalovirus exposure and HLA in healthy donors. Amplification used 60 Vbeta primers and 13 Jbeta primers. This table comes from immunoSEQ multiplex PCR, and its TCRdb copy is limited to in-frame clones, with some not included. The table lists some 97,000 clones, 79% of them singletons. The material sequenced was PBMCs. The receptors were gathered from a female donor in good health and CMV-seropositive.

The genes are TRBV5-6 and TRBJ1-4; 10 bases are a match to TRBD1. Germline values: CDR1 SGHDT, CDR2 YYEEEE. The V segment lost 4 bases and the J segment 8 bases; nucleotides outside the gene matches: 11. The length of the CDR3 is 16 residues. CDR3 sequence (DNA): TGTGCCAGCAGCCTAAGGCGGACAGGGGGTAGGGAAAAACTGTTTTTT. This translates into CASSLRRTGGREKLFF.

This clone was seen only once. An end of the junction does not agree with germline; a read error may underlie this. The CDR3 sequence is CASSQGVQQPADF. In DNA form, the CDR3 reads TGTGCCAGCAGCCAAGGCGTTCAACAACCGGCGGACTTC. The chain combines TRBV14 with TRBJ2-7; the D is unclear. CDR1 and CDR2 (germline): SGHDN, FVKESK. CDR3 length equals 13 residues.